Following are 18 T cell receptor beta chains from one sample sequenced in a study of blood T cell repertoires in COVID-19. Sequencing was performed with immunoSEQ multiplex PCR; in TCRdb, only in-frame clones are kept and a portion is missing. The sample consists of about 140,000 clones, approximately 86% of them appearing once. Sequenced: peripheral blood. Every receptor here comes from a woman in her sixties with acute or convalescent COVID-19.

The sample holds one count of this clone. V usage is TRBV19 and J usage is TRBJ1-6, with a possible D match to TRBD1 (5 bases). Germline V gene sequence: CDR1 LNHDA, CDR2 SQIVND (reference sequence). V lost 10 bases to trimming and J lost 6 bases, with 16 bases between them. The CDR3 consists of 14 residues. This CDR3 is CATSSGILNSPLHF. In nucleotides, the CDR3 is TGTGCCACCTCTTCAGGGATACTTAATTCACCCCTCCACTTT.

In DNA form, the CDR3 reads TGCGCCAGCAGCTTGGGGCAGGGTACCGGGGAGCTGTTTTTT. Its translation is CASSLGQGTGELFF. This chain uses TRBV5-1 with TRBJ2-2; possibly TRBD1 for D (5 bases). The V gene's germline CDR1 is SGHRS and CDR2 YFSETQ. The CDR3 has 14 residues. V lost 0 bases and J 5 bases, leaving 8 bases between the germline ends.

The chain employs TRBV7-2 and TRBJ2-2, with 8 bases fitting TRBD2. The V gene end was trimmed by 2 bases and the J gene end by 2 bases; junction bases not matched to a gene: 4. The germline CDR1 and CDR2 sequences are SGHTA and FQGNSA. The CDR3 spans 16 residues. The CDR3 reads CASSLIRGGNTGELFF. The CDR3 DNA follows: TGTGCCAGCAGCTTAATACGGGGGGGCAACACCGGGGAGCTGTTTTTT.

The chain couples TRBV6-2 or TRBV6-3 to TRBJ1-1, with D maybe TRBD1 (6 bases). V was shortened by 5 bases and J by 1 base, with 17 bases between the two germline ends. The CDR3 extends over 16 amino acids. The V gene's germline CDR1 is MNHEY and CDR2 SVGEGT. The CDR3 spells CASSPHTAGANTEAFF. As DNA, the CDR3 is TGTGCCAGCAGTCCCCACACGGCAGGGGCGAACACTGAAGCTTTCTTT.

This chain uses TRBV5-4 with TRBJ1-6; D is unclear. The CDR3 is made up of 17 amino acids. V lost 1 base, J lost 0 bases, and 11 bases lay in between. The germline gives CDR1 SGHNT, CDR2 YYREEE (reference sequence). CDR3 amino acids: CASSLSPRSSYNSPLHF. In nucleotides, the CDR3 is TGTGCCAGCAGCTTGTCCCCCAGAAGCTCCTATAATTCACCCCTCCACTTT.

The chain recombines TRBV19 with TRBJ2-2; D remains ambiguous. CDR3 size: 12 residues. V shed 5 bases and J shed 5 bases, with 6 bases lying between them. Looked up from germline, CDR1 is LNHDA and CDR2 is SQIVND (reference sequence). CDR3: CASSVSTGELFF. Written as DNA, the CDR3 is TGTGCCAGTAGTGTGTCAACCGGGGAGCTGTTTTTT.

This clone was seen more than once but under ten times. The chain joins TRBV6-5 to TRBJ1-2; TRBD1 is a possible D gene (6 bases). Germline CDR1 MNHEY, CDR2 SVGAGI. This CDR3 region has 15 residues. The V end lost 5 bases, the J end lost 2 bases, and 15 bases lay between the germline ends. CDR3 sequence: CASSTIGTGNYGYTF. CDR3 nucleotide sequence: TGTGCCAGCAGTACTATAGGCACAGGGAACTATGGCTACACCTTC.

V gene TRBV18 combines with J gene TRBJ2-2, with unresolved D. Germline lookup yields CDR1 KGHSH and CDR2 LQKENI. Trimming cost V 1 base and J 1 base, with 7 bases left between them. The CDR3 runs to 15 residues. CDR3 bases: TGTGCCAGCTCACCACGCGGTCAGAACACCGGGGAGCTGTTTTTT. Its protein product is CASSPRGQNTGELFF.

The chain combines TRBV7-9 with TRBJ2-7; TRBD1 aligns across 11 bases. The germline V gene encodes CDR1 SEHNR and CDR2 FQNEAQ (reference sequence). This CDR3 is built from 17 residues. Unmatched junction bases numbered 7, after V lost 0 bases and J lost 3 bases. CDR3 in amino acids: CASSLAPGTGGFYEQYF. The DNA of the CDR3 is TGTGCCAGCAGCTTAGCGCCAGGGACAGGGGGTTTCTACGAGCAGTACTTC.

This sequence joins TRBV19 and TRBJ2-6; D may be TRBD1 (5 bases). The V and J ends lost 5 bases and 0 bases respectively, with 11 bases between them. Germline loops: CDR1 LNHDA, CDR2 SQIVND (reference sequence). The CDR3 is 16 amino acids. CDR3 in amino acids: CASSPDRISGANVLTF. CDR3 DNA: TGTGCCAGTAGTCCTGACAGAATCTCTGGGGCCAACGTCCTGACTTTC.

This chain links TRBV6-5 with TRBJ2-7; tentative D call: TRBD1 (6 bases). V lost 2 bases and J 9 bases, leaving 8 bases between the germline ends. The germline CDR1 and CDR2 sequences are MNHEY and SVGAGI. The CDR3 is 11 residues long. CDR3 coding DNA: TGTGCCAGCAGTTACAGAGGGGGGCAGTACTTC. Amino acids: CASSYRGGQYF.

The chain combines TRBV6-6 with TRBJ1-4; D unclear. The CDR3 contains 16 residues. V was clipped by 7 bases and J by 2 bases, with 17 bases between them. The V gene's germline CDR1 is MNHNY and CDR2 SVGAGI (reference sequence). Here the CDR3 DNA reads TGTGCCAGCATGAGTGCCCGGGGAGGTACTAATGAAAAACTGTTTTTT. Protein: CASMSARGGTNEKLFF.

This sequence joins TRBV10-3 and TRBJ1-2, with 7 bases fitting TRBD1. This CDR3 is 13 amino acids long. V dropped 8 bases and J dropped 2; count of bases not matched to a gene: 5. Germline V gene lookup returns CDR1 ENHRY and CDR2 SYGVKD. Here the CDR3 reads CAIGQASNYGYTF. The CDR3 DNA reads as TGTGCCATCGGACAGGCCTCCAACTATGGCTACACCTTC.

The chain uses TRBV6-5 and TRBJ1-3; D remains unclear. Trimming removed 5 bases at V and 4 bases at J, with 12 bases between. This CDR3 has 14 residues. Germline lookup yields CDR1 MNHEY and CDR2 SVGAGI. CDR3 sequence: CASSTDIWGNTIYF. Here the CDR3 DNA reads TGTGCCAGCAGTACAGACATTTGGGGAAACACCATATATTTT.

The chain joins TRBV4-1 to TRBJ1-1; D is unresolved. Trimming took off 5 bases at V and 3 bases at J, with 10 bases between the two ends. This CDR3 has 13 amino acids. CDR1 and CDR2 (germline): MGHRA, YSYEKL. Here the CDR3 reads CASSFREDTEAFF. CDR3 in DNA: TGCGCCAGCAGCTTCCGAGAAGACACTGAAGCTTTCTTT.

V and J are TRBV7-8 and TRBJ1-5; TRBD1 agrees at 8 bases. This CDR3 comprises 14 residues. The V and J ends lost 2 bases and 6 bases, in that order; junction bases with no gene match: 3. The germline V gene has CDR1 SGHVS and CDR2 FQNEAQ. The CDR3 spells CASSLQGASQPQHF. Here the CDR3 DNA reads TGTGCCAGCAGCTTACAGGGGGCCAGTCAGCCCCAGCATTTT.

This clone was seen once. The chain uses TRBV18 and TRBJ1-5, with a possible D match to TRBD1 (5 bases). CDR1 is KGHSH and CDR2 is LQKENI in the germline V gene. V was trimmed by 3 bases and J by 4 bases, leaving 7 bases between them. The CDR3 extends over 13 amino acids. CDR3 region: CASSPEGNQPQHF. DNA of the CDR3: TGTGCCAGCTCACCGGAGGGGAATCAGCCCCAGCATTTT.

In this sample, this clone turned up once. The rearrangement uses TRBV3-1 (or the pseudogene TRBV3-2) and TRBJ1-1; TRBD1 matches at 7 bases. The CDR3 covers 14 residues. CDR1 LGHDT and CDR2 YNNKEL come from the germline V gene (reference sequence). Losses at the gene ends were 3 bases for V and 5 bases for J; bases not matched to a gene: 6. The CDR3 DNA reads TGTGCCAGCAGCCAGCTCGCAGGGGGGACTGAAGCTTTCTTT. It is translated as CASSQLAGGTEAFF.